A single T cell receptor beta chain is shown here with its context. Antigen: not known. This entry belongs to a study of Ad26.COV2.S vaccination and SARS-CoV-2 variants. The method was immunoSEQ multiplex PCR; TCRdb's version includes in-frame clones alone and lacks a portion of them. The sample has 300,000 to 400,000 clones; around 90% are singletons. Findings and limits, study-wide: Among vaccine recipients, spike-specific TCR breadth exceeded that of placebo recipients. Using TCR breadth and depth analyses may have led to underestimated total T cell responses.

This CDR3 region has 14 residues. The ends lost 11 bases at V and 5 bases at J; junction bases unmatched: 7. Germline values: CDR1 ENHRY, CDR2 SYGVKD. This TCR came from a human donor who had recovered from COVID-19. The sequencing used peripheral blood, collected after recovery from COVID-19. This chain links TRBV10-3 with TRBJ2-1; 12 nucleotides match TRBD2. Here the CDR3 DNA reads TGTGCCGCCATGACTAGCGGGGGAAACAATGAGCAGTTCTTC. The encoded protein is CAAMTSGGNNEQFF.